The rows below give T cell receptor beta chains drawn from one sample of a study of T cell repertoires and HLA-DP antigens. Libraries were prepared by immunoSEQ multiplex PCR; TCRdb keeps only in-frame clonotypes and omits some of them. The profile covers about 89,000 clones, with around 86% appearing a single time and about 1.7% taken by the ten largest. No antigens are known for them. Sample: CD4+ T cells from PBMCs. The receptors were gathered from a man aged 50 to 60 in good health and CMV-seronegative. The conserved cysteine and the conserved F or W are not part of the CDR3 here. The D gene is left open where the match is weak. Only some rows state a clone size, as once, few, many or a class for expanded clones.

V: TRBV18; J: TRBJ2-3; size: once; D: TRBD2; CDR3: ASSPSGGTDTQY
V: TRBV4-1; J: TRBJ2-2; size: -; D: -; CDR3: ASKQTADTGELF
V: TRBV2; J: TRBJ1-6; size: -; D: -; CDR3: ASSEAKGSSYNSPLH
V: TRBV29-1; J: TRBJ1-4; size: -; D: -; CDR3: SVLQGPTNEKLF
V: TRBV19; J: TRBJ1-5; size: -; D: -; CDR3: ATRGRGSNQPQH
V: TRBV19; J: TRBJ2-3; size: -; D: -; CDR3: ASSIVGGGTDTQY
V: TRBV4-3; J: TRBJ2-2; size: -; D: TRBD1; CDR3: ASSHRQGAMSGELF
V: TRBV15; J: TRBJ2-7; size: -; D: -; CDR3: ATSSQQGYEQY
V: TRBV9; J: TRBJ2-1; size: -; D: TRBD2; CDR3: ASSVAGTSGINEQF
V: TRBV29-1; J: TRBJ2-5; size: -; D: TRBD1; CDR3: SLDRGETQY
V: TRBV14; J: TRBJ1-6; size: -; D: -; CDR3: ASSQESDHSPLH
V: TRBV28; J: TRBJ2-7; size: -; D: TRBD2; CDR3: ASSWKSSGSYEQY
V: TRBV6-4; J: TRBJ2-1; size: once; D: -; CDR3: ASSDVLGNEQF
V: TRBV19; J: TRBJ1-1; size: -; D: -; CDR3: ASSYQNTEAF
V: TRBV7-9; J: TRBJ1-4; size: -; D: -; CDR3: ASSLRTGLVEKLF
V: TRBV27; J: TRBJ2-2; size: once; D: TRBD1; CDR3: ATMDREATGELF
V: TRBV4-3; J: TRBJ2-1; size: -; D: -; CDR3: ASSQGEISEQF
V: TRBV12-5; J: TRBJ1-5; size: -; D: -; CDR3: ASGLASLGRISNQPQH
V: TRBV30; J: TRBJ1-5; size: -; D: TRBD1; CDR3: AWSDRTGHSNQPQH
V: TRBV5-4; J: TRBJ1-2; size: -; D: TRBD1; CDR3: ASSSLDRPSNYGYT
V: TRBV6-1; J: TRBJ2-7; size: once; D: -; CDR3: ASTTGFMSYEQY
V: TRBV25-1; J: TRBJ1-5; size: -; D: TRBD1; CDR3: ASSDRDRGPDQPQH
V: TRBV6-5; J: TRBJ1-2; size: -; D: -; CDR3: ASSDGGGGYT
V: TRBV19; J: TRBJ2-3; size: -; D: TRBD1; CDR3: ASSTGGLPSTDTQY
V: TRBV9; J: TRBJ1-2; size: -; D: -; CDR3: ASSVEGFYGYT
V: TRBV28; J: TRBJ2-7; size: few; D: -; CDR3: ASSLSSYEQY
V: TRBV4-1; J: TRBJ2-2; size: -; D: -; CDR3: ASSPTGTGELF
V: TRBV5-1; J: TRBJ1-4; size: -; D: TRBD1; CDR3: ASGTGGAGEKLF
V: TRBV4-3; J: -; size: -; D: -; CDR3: ASSQGLHYEQY
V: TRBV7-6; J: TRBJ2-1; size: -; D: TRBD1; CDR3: ASSLLQGYGNEQF
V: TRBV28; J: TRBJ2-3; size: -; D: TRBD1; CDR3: ASSTPGQGSDTQY
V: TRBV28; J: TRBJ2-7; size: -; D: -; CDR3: ASRTQGRGGLEQY
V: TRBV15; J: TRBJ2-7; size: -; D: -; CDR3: ATSRGQAQNYEQY
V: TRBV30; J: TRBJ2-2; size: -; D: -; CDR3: AWCRSVGELF
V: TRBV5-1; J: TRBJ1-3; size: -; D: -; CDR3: ASSLEGFRSGNTIY
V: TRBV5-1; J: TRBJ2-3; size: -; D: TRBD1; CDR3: ASSLGTGVTDTQY
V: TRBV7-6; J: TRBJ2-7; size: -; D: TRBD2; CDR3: ASSSLAGGPFEQY
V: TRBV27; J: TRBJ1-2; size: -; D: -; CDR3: ASKTGGAGNYGYT